This paragraph covers one TCR beta chain sequence. Its antigen remains unknown. One entry per CDR3 protein results from TCRdb running MiXCR on the RT-PCR reads. Counted here are some 800,000 distinct CDR3 sequences, 21% occurring once; the ten biggest clones make up roughly 10%. The source of the sample is a study of response to subunit inactivated influenza vaccine. Study-level results: With each seasonal influenza vaccination, the authors suggested, few new T cells are recruited.

Germline CDR1 reads MDHEN; CDR2 reads SYDVKM. Trimming left V 1 base short and J 6 bases short, with 16 bases between. This CDR3 is built from 15 residues. The sequence derives from a man in his fifties who received an inactivated influenza vaccine. The specimen was PBMCs from blood, collected more than 4 days after vaccination. The J gene is TRBJ2-7, the V gene TRBV28; D unclear. The CDR3 spells CASSLLASERGEQYF. The CDR3 coding sequence is TGTGCCAGCAGTTTATTGGCTTCCGAAAGAGGCGAGCAGTACTTC.